This TCR beta chain was identified in a study of blood T cells in healthy people across ages. Study in general: Per two T cells, about one barcoded beta molecule was captured through template switching.

The ends were cut back, 6 bases at V and 3 bases at J, with 12 bases in the middle. Per the germline V gene, CDR1 is DFQATT and CDR2 is SNEGSKA (reference sequence). This CDR3 comprises 12 residues. In regard to this clonotype: Its antigen is still unknown.

Study conclusions and caveats: In these data, TCR beta diversity tracked strongly with naive T cell percentage. Per-million-T-cell TCR beta diversity fell roughly linearly with age.

Alongside a J-beta primer mix, a sample-barcoded 5' primer served in a second PCR lasting about 6 to 11 cycles. TCRdb used MiXCR to reprocess the 5' RACE reads, holding one entry per CDR3 protein. The table shows over 700,000 distinct CDR3 sequences, with roughly 50% occurring only once. Sequenced: blood. This chain uses TRBV20-1 with TRBJ2-7; the D is unclear. The sequence derives from a man older than 75 in good health. The CDR3 loop reads CSAATKGYEQYF. In nucleotides, the CDR3 is TGCAGTGCGGCTACGAAGGGCTACGAGCAGTACTTC.